Given below is one T cell receptor beta chain in context. Its specificity is not known. A junction boundary mismatches the germline segment, possibly from a read error. Library construction for TCR beta used iRepertoire HTBI primers and Arm-PCR of CDR3 regions. TCRdb redid the calling of the multiplex PCR reads with MiXCR, one entry per CDR3 protein. The sample includes about half a million distinct CDR3 sequences, 20% to 25% of them seen just once. The data were taken from a study of regulatory T cells in long-lasting Graves disease. Whole-study results and caveats: New patients shared approximately 930 public clonotypes, fewer than the approximately 2,500 shared by persistent patients.

CDR1 and CDR2 (germline): SSHAT, FNYEAQ (reference sequence). The CDR3 is 15 amino acids. The time point was: persistent/refractory GD, antithyroid drugs over 5 years with positive TRAb. Construction of the TCR library relied on RNA isolated from PBMCs. From an endocrinology department in Xi'an, China, came the patients. The receptor was isolated from a female donor with Graves disease. The source was peripheral blood mononuclear cells (PBMCs), collected when the disease was refractory, from a patient treated with antithyroid drugs. The chain links TRBV7-7 to TRBJ2-2; the D call may be TRBD1 or TRBD2 (5 bases each). The CDR3 here is CASSLAPLGAGELFF. In DNA form, the CDR3 reads TGTGCTAGCAGCTTAGCGCCCCTAGGGGCGGGGGAGCTGTTTTTT.